Included here is one T cell receptor (beta chain) sequence, with context. Unique molecular identifiers were used in preparing the TCRbeta library. Using its own MiXCR run on the PCR reads, TCRdb lists one record per CDR3 protein. The repertoire has some 830,000 distinct CDR3 sequences, under 20% of them found once; the top ten carry around 4.5%. This specimen belongs to a study of T-cell reconstitution after alpha-beta-depleted transplantation in children. CDR3 size: 17 residues. The V and J ends lost 3 bases and 3 bases, in that order; junction bases with no gene match: 5. Germline CDR1 reads SEHNR; CDR2 reads FQNEAQ (reference sequence).

This TCR was sampled from a male patient aged 10 to 17 who had a stem cell transplant for acute lymphoblastic leukemia, so the T cells may come from the graft donor. The sequencing here drew on PBMCs, mostly from graft donor cells, taken 360 days after TCRalphabeta/CD19-depleted stem cell transplant. J is TRBJ2-3 and V is TRBV7-9; 14 bases are a match to TRBD2. The CDR3 DNA reads TGTGCCAGCAGCTTTGGACTAGCGGGAGGCGAGACAGATACGCAGTATTTT. It translates to CASSFGLAGGETDTQYF.